The 10 T cell receptor beta chains below all came from one sample that was sequenced in a study of identical twins. Each CDR3 protein gets one entry after TCRdb re-called the 5' RACE reads with MiXCR. The data hold roughly 280,000 distinct CDR3 sequences, with roughly 8.6% observed a single time. The sample was also reused in another study, on yellow fever vaccine responses in identical twins.

Sequencing used CD8+ T cells sorted from blood. The receptors stem from a woman younger than 35 in good health.

The chain recombines TRBV29-1 with TRBJ1-1, with a weak D call TRBD1 (5 bases). CDR3 length equals 15 residues. With 7 bases removed from V and 0 bases from J, the gap between germline ends came to 18 bases. Per the germline V gene, CDR1 is SQVTM and CDR2 is ANQGSEA. CDR3 protein: CSGPRGEFMNTEAFF. CDR3 in DNA: TGCAGCGGTCCCCGGGGGGAATTTATGAACACTGAAGCTTTCTTT.

This clonotype has a handful of counts. The chain combines TRBV30 with TRBJ1-1, with D possibly TRBD1 on 6 matching bases. CDR3 length equals 12 residues. The ends were cut back, 4 bases at V and 5 bases at J, with 11 bases in the middle. The germline V gene encodes CDR1 GTSNPN and CDR2 SVGIG (reference sequence). The CDR3 nucleotides are TGTGCCTGGAATTTGGGGGCGACTGAAGCTTTCTTT. Translated: CAWNLGATEAFF.

The chain recombines TRBV5-1 with TRBJ2-5, with TRBD1 identical over 9 bases. Germline loops: CDR1 SGHRS, CDR2 YFSETQ. V shed 2 bases and J 3 bases; nucleotides not matched to a gene: 5. This CDR3 has 15 amino acids. DNA of the CDR3: TGCGCCAGCAGCTTCTCTAGGACAGGGGAAGAGACCCAGTACTTC. This translates into CASSFSRTGEETQYF.

This clonotype turned up a few times. The V and J genes are TRBV12-3 or TRBV12-4 and TRBJ2-2; D is ambiguous. V was clipped by 3 bases and J by 6 bases, with 8 bases between them. The CDR3 contains 13 residues. CDR3 coding DNA: TGTGCCAGCAGTTTTATCTTGTCCGGGGAGCTGTTTTTT. Residues: CASSFILSGELFF.

The sample holds many counts of this clonotype. V usage is TRBV29-1 and J usage is TRBJ2-4; 9 bases agree with TRBD1. Losses at the gene ends were 5 bases for V and 3 bases for J; bases not matched to a gene: 2. From germline, CDR1 is SQVTM and CDR2 ANQGSEA. The CDR3 is 13 amino acids. The CDR3 nucleotides are TGCAGCGTTTGGGACAGGGACAAAAACATTCAGTACTTC. This gives the protein CSVWDRDKNIQYF.

This clonotype has a handful of counts. V usage is TRBV4-3 and J usage is TRBJ1-5, with D possibly matching TRBD1 (5 bases). V was trimmed by 0 bases and J by 6 bases, leaving 15 bases between them. Germline CDR1 reads LGHNA; CDR2 reads YSLEER. This CDR3 contains 16 residues. The DNA of the CDR3 is TGCGCCAGCAGCCAAGAGAGCACAGGAGCAACTCAGCCCCAGCATTTT. The encoded protein is CASSQESTGATQPQHF.

V is TRBV10-3 and J is TRBJ2-6; 13 nucleotides align to TRBD2. The germline gives CDR1 ENHRY, CDR2 SYGVKD. With V trimmed by 4 bases and J by 1 base, 1 base remained unmatched. The CDR3 has 17 amino acids. CDR3 protein: CAISGTSGSSGANVLTF. CDR3 nucleotide sequence: TGTGCCATCAGTGGGACTAGCGGGAGTTCTGGGGCCAACGTCCTGACTTTC.

The chain combines TRBV7-3 with TRBJ2-3, with D possibly matching TRBD2 (5 bases). The CDR3 has 17 residues. Germline-derived CDR1 and CDR2 are SGHTA and FQGTGA. Between the trimmed V and J ends, which lost 0 bases and 2 bases, there was a span of 15 bases. CDR3 amino acids: CASSLTGLRGNTDTQYF. In DNA form, the CDR3 reads TGTGCCAGCAGCTTAACTGGTCTGAGAGGGAACACAGATACGCAGTATTTT.

In its sample, this clonotype was seen once. The J gene is TRBJ2-7, the V gene TRBV30; D is ambiguous. V dropped 1 base and J dropped 1 base, with 2 bases sitting between them. The length of the CDR3 is 11 residues. Per the germline V gene, CDR1 is GTSNPN and CDR2 is SVGIG (reference sequence). This chain's CDR3 is CAWSASYEQYF. For the CDR3, the DNA is TGTGCCTGGAGTGCGTCCTACGAGCAGTACTTC.

The rearrangement uses TRBV7-2 and TRBJ2-1, with D unclear. This CDR3 contains 15 residues. V was trimmed by 5 bases and J by 2 bases, leaving 13 bases between them. Germline values: CDR1 SGHTA, CDR2 FQGNSA. CDR3 nucleotide sequence: TGTGCCAGCAGCCCTGACGGCGTTGCCTACAATGAGCAGTTCTTC. Translated: CASSPDGVAYNEQFF.